This T cell receptor (beta chain) came from a study of blood T cell repertoires in COVID-19. Study at large: COVID-19 samples from acute and convalescent phases originated in the United States, Italy and Spain.

As processed by the authors: It was from reference gene primer amplification that nucleated cell counts were estimated. Using immunoSEQ multiplex PCR, the repertoire was profiled, and TCRdb retains in-frame clones only, with some absent. The V and J calls and clone size are taken from that table; D and trimming were inferred from the DNA. The sample holds under 250,000 clones, around 81% seen once. The material sequenced was PBMCs or T cells enriched from blood (not recorded which). This TCR came from a man aged 25-45 years with acute COVID-19.

The CDR3 nucleotides are TGTGCCATCAGTGAGTCTGAGGATCTCTATGGCTACACCTTC. Translation gives CAISESEDLYGYTF. The chain couples TRBV10-3 to TRBJ1-2; the D is unclear. The CDR3 covers 14 residues. CDR1 is ENHRY, CDR2 SYGVKD, per germline. V was pared by 0 bases and J by 4 bases, with 9 bases between.